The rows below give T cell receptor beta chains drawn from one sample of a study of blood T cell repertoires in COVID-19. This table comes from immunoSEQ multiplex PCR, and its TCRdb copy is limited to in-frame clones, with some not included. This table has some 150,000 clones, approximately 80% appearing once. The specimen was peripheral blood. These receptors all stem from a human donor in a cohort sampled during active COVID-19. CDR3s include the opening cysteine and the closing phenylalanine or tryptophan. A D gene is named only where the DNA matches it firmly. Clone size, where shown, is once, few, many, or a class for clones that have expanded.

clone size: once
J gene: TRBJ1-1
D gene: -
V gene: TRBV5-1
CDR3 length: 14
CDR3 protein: CASSWRTENTEAFF
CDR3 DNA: TGCGCCAGCAGCTGGAGGACAGAGAACACTGAAGCTTTCTTT

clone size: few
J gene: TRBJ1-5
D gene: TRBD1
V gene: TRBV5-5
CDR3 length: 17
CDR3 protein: CASSLTGELGSNQPQHF
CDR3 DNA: TGTGCCAGCAGCTTGACAGGGGAATTGGGTAGCAATCAGCCCCAGCATTTT

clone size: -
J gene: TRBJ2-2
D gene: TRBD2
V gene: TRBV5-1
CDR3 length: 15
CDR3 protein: CASSLAGGNTGELFF
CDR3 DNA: TGCGCCAGCAGCTTGGCGGGAGGGAACACCGGGGAGCTGTTTTTT

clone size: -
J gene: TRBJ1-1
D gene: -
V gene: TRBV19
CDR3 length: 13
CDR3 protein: CASSIGGNTEAFF
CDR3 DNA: TGTGCCAGTAGTATAGGCGGGAACACTGAAGCTTTCTTT

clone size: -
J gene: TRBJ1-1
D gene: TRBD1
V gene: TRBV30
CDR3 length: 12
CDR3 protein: CAWRADDRGSFF
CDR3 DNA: TGTGCCTGGAGGGCCGATGACAGGGGGTCTTTCTTT

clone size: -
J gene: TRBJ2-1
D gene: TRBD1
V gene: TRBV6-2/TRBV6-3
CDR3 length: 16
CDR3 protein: CASSTHRQGARNEQFF
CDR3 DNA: TGTGCCAGCAGTACTCATCGACAGGGGGCAAGGAATGAGCAGTTCTTC

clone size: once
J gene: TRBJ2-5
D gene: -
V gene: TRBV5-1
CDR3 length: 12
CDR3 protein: CASSLYQETQYF
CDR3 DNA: TGCGCCAGCAGCTTGTATCAAGAGACCCAGTACTTC

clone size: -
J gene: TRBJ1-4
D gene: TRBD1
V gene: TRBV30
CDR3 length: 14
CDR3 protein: CAWNTGTGPEKLFF
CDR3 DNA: TGTGCCTGGAACACCGGGACAGGTCCAGAAAAACTGTTTTTT

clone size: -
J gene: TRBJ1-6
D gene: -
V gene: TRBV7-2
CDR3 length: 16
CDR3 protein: CASSGTGGARNSPLHF
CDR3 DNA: TGTGCCAGCAGCGGAACGGGGGGCGCGCGGAATTCACCCCTCCACTTT

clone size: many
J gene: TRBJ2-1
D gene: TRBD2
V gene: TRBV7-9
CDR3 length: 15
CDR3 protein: CASSPGGGGNNEQFF
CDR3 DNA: TGTGCCAGCAGCCCGGGGGGCGGGGGGAACAATGAGCAGTTCTTC

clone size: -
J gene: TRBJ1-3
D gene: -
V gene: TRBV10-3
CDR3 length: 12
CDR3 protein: CAIRDIEDTIYF
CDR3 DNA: TGTGCCATCAGGGACATTGAAGACACCATATATTTT

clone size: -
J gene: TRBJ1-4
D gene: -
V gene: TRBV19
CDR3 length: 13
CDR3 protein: CASQSWGGEKLFF
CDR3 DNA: TGTGCCAGCCAATCTTGGGGGGGCGAAAAACTGTTTTTT

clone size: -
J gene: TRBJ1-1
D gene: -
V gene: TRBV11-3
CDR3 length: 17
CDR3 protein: CASSLDSFGQLNTEAFF
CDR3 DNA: TGTGCCAGCAGCTTAGATAGTTTTGGGCAATTGAACACTGAAGCTTTCTTT

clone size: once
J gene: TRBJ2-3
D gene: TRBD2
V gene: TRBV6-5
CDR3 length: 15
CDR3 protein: CASSSPLAGADTQYF
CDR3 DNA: TGTGCCAGCAGTTCCCCACTAGCGGGGGCAGATACGCAGTATTTT

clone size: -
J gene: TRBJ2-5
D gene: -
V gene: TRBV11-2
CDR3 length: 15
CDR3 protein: CASSSSALAGETQYF
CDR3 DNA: TGTGCCAGCAGCTCATCCGCCCTCGCCGGAGAGACCCAGTACTTC

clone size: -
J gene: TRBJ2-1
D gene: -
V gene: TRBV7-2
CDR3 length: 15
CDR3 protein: CASSLAGGLNNEQFF
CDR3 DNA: TGTGCCAGCAGCTTAGCGGGGGGTCTAAACAATGAGCAGTTCTTC

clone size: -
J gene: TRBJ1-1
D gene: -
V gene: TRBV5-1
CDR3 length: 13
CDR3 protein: CASTGTMNTEAFF
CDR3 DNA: TGCGCCAGCACAGGGACTATGAACACTGAAGCTTTCTTT

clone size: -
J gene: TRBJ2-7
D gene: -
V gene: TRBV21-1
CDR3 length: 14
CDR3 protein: CASNASTRTPGQYF
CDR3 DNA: TGTGCCAGCAACGCTAGCACCAGAACACCCGGGCAGTACTTC

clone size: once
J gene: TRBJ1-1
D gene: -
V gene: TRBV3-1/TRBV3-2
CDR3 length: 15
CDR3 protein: CASSLGPGPRTEAFF
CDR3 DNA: TGTGCCAGCAGCCTGGGGCCAGGGCCTAGGACTGAAGCTTTCTTT

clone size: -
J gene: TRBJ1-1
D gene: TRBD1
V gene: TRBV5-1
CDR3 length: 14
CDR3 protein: CASSPQGAPTEAFF
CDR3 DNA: TGCGCCAGCAGCCCCCAGGGGGCGCCCACTGAAGCTTTCTTT

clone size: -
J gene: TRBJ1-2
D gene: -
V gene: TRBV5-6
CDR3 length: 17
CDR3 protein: CASSLPRGGPSNYGYTF
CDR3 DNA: TGTGCCAGCAGCTTGCCTCGGGGGGGGCCCTCTAACTATGGCTACACCTTC

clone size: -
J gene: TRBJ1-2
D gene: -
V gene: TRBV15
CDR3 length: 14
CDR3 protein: CATSRDRVTRGYTF
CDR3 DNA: TGTGCCACCAGCAGAGATCGGGTTACACGTGGCTACACCTTC

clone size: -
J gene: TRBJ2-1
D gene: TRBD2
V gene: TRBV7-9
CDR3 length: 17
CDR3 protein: CASSSFTLGLAGKRQFF
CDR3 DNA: TGTGCCAGCAGCTCCTTTACCTTGGGACTAGCGGGGAAGAGGCAGTTCTTC

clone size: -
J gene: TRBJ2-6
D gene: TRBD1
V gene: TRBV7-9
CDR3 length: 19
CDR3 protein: CASSFGTGDRYTGANVLTF
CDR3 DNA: TGTGCCAGCAGCTTTGGGACGGGGGACAGGTATACTGGGGCCAACGTCCTGACTTTC

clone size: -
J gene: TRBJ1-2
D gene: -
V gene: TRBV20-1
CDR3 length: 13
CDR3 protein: CSASLGDLRGYTF
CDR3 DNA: TGCAGTGCTAGTTTAGGGGATCTTCGGGGCTACACCTTC

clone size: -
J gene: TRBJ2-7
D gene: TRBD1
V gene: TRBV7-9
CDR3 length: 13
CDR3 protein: CASSSGTDYEQYF
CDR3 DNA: TGTGCCAGCAGCTCCGGGACAGACTACGAGCAGTACTTC

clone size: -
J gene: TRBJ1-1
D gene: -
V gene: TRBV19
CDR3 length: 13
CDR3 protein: CASSNTENTEAFF
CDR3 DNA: TGTGCCAGTAGTAATACAGAGAACACTGAAGCTTTCTTT

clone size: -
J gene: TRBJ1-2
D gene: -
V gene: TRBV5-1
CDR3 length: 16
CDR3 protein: CASSTQETRKVDGYTF
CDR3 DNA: TGCGCCAGCAGCACTCAAGAGACAAGAAAGGTAGATGGCTACACCTTC

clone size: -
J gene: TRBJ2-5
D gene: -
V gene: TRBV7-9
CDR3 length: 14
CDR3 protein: CASTLREWGETQYF
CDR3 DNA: TGTGCCAGCACCCTAAGGGAGTGGGGAGAGACCCAGTACTTC

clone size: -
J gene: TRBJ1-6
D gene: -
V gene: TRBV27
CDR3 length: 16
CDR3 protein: CASSPNRARENSPLHF
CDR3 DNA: TGTGCCAGCAGTCCAAACCGGGCTCGGGAGAATTCACCCCTCCACTTT

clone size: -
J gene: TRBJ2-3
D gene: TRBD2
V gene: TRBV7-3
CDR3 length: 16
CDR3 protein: CASSLEGLAGVDTQYF
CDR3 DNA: TGTGCCAGCAGCTTGGAGGGACTAGCGGGGGTAGATACGCAGTATTTT

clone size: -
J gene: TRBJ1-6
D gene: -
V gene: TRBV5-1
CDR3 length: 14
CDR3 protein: CASSLGDIGSPLHF
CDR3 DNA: TGCGCCAGCAGCTTGGGAGATATTGGTTCACCCCTCCACTTT

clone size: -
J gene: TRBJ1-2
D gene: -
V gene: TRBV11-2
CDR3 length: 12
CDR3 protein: CASSRENYGYTF
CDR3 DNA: TGTGCCAGCAGCCGCGAGAACTATGGCTACACCTTC

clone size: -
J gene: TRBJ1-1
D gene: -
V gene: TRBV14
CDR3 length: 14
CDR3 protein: CASSQVQGYTEAFF
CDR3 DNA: TGTGCCAGCAGCCAAGTTCAGGGGTACACTGAAGCTTTCTTT

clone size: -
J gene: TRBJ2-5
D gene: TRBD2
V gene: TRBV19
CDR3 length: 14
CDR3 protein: CASSLWGGSETQYF
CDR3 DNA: TGTGCCAGTAGTCTCTGGGGGGGGTCAGAGACCCAGTACTTC

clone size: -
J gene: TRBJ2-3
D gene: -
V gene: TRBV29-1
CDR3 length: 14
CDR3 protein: CSVEVIPRVDTQYF
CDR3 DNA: TGCAGCGTTGAAGTCATCCCCAGGGTGGATACGCAGTATTTT

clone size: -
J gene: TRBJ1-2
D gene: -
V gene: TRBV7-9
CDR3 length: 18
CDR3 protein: CASTLMAGTYLNDYGYTF
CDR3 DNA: TGTGCCAGCACCCTGATGGCGGGGACTTACTTGAATGACTATGGCTACACCTTC

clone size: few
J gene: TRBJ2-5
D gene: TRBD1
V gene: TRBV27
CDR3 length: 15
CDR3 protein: CASSLLGQGEETQYF
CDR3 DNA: TGTGCCAGCAGTTTATTGGGACAGGGAGAAGAGACCCAGTACTTC

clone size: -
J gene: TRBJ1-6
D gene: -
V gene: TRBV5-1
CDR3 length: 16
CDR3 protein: CASTIGGYWVDSPLHF
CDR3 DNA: TGCGCCAGCACCATCGGAGGGTATTGGGTGGATTCACCCCTCCACTTT

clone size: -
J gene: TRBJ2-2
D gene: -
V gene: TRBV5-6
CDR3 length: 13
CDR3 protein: CASSMAGPGELFF
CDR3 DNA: TGTGCCAGCAGCATGGCTGGGCCCGGGGAGCTGTTTTTT

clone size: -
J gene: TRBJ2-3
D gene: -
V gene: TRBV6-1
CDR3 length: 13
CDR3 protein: CAFGGAGTDTQYF
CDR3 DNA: TGTGCTTTTGGGGGCGCGGGCACAGATACGCAGTATTTT

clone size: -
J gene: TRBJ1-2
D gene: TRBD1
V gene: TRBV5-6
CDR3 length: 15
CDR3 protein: CASSPTPTGDYGYTF
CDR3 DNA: TGTGCCAGCAGTCCTACCCCGACAGGGGACTATGGCTACACCTTC

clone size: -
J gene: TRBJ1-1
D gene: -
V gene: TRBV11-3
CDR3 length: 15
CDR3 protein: CASSLESGLDTEAFF
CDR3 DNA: TGTGCCAGCAGCTTAGAGTCAGGGTTGGACACTGAAGCTTTCTTT

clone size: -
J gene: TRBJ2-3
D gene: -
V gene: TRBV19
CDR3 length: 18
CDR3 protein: CASSPRDAGWGSTDTQYF
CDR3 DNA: TGTGCCAGTAGCCCCAGAGATGCGGGTTGGGGTAGCACAGATACGCAGTATTTT

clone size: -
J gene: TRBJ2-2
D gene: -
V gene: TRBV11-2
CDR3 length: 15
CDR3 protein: CASSPSGRASGELFF
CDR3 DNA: TGTGCCAGCAGCCCCTCGGGAAGGGCGTCCGGGGAGCTGTTTTTT

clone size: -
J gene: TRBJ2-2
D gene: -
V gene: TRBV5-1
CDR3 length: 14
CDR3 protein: CASRGERSTGELFF
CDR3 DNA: TGCGCCAGCAGAGGCGAAAGGAGCACCGGGGAGCTGTTTTTT

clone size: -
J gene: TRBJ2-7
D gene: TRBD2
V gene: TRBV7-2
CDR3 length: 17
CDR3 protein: CASSLARLAGGSYEQYF
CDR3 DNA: TGTGCCAGCAGCTTAGCGCGGTTAGCGGGGGGCTCCTACGAGCAGTACTTC